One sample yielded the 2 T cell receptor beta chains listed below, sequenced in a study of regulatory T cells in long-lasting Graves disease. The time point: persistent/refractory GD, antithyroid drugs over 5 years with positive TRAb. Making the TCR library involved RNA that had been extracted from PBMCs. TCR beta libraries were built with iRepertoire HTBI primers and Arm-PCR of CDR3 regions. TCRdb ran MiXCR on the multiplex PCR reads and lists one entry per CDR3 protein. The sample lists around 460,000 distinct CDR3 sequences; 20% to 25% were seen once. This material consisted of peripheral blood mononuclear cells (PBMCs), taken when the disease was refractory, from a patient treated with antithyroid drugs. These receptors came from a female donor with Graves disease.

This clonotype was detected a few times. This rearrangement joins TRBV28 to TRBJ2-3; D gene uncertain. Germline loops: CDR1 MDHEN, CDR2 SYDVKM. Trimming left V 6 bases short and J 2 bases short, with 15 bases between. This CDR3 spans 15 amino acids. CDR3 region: CASSPLGSLTDTQYF. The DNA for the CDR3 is TGTGCCAGCAGCCCCCTGGGGTCACTCACAGATACGCAGTATTTT.

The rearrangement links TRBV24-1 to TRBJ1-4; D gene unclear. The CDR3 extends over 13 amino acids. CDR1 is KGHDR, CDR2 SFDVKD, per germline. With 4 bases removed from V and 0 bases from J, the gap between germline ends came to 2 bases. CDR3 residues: CATSEATNEKLFF. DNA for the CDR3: TGTGCCACCAGTGAAGCAACTAATGAAAAACTGTTTTTT.